Listed below are T cell receptor beta chains from one sample, sequenced in a study of graft-versus-host responses after intestinal transplantation. Sequenced by immunoSEQ multiplex PCR; TCRdb stores in-frame clones only, minus some. The sample has some 90,000 clones, about 90% seen once. Their antigen targets remain unknown. Material: unstimulated CD4+ T cells sorted from spleen or lymph node cells, obtained before intestinal transplant. The receptors derive from a human donor who received an intestinal transplant. CDR3s include the opening cysteine and the closing phenylalanine or tryptophan. Each record gives: CDR3 length, V gene, clone size, D gene, J gene, CDR3 DNA, CDR3 protein. The D gene is left open where the match is weak. Expanded clones are given a class, and other clones once, few, many or no size at all.

>15|TRBV14|-|TRBD1|TRBJ2-7
TGTGCCAGCAGCCGATTAGACAGGGACCCCTACGAGCAGTACTTC
CASSRLDRDPYEQYF
>20|TRBV9|-|TRBD2|TRBJ2-3
TGTGCCAGCAGCGCCGACGGACTAGCGGGGGGCCGGCTTAGCACAGATACGCAGTATTTT
CASSADGLAGGRLSTDTQYF
>14|TRBV18|-|-|TRBJ1-3
TGTGCCAGCTCACCCCAGGCTCCTGGAAACACCATATATTTT
CASSPQAPGNTIYF
>13|TRBV4-1|-|TRBD1|TRBJ1-2
TGCGCCAGCAGCCAACCGACAGGGTATGGCTACACCTTC
CASSQPTGYGYTF
>15|TRBV9|-|-|TRBJ2-7
TGTGCCAGCAGCCCCGGGGCGGGGGCGTCCTACGAGCAGTACTTC
CASSPGAGASYEQYF
>14|TRBV6-1|few|TRBD2|TRBJ2-7
TGTGCCAGCAGAACCGGGACTATAGTCGCCGAGCAGTACTTC
CASRTGTIVAEQYF
>15|TRBV13|-|TRBD2|TRBJ2-5
TGTGCCAGCAGCTTAGGCGGGGGACTAGCGGGGACCCAGTACTTC
CASSLGGGLAGTQYF
>15|TRBV18|-|-|TRBJ1-4
TGTGCCAGCTCACGAGACCTAGCCACTAATGAAAAACTGTTTTTT
CASSRDLATNEKLFF
>15|TRBV2|once|TRBD1|TRBJ1-4
TGTGCCAGCAGTCCCCTCCGGGACAGTGGAAACCGACTGTTTTTT
CASSPLRDSGNRLFF
>12|TRBV5-1|-|-|TRBJ1-1
TGCGCCAGCAGCGCGGAGAACACTGAAGCTTTCTTT
CASSAENTEAFF
>15|TRBV4-2|-|TRBD1|TRBJ2-7
TGTGCCAGCAGCCAAGATCGGCAGGGGGCTTACGAGCAGTACTTC
CASSQDRQGAYEQYF
>14|TRBV5-5|few|-|TRBJ1-2
TGTGCCAGCAGCTTGGTCCAGGGCCTCGATGGCTACACCTTC
CASSLVQGLDGYTF
>16|TRBV19|once|TRBD2|TRBJ2-3
TGTGCCAGTAGTATCATCAGTAGCGGGAACACAGATACGCAGTATTTT
CASSIISSGNTDTQYF
>20|TRBV5-1|-|TRBD2|TRBJ2-3
TGCGCCAGCAGCCCCTTTAGCGGGGGGGGGACTCCCTTGAGCACAGATACGCAGTATTTT
CASSPFSGGGTPLSTDTQYF